What follows are 30 T cell receptor beta chains derived from one specimen sequenced in a study of cytomegalovirus exposure and HLA in healthy donors. Assay used: immunoSEQ multiplex PCR; TCRdb lists only in-frame clones, some missing. Here the sample spans 240,000 or so clones, about 90% being singletons. The sequenced sample was PBMCs. These receptors all stem from a woman aged 25 to 45 in good health and CMV-seropositive.

The gene calls are TRBV18 and TRBJ1-5; 9 bases are a match to TRBD1. V shed 3 bases and J 0 bases; nucleotides not matched to a gene: 3. CDR1 is KGHSH and CDR2 is LQKENI in the germline V gene. There are 16 residues in the CDR3. CDR3 in amino acids: CASSPDRGASNQPQHF. For the CDR3, the DNA is TGTGCCAGCTCACCGGACAGGGGAGCTAGCAATCAGCCCCAGCATTTT.

This chain joins TRBV2 and TRBJ2-1; maybe TRBD2 (6 bases). In germline, CDR1 is SNHLY, CDR2 FYNNEI. With 7 bases removed from V and 6 bases from J, the gap between germline ends came to 13 bases. This CDR3 region has 13 residues. The CDR3 region is CASTQNGGNEQFF. The CDR3 DNA reads as TGTGCCAGCACCCAGAACGGGGGCAATGAGCAGTTCTTC.

The chain combines TRBV19 with TRBJ2-2; D call uncertain. V was clipped by 9 bases and J by 4 bases, with 9 bases between them. Germline V gene data show CDR1 as LNHDA and CDR2 as SQIVND (reference sequence). This CDR3 comprises 12 residues. The CDR3 nucleotides read TGTGCCAGCAATAGTGGCACCGGGGAGCTGTTTTTT. Its protein is CASNSGTGELFF.

The chain employs TRBV4-1 and TRBJ2-4; 14 bases are shared with TRBD2. This CDR3 is 19 amino acids long. The germline V gene has CDR1 MGHRA and CDR2 YSYEKL. J lost 2 bases, V lost 4 bases, and 10 bases had no gene match. The CDR3 reads CASSLAGTSGRLTKNIQYF. CDR3 DNA: TGCGCCAGCAGCCTCGCCGGGACTAGCGGGAGACTAACCAAAAACATTCAGTACTTC.

This clone was counted once. V and J are TRBV27 and TRBJ2-1; a possible D gene is TRBD2 (5 bases). V lost 6 bases and J lost 8, with 8 bases in between. Per germline, CDR1 MNHEY and CDR2 SMNVEV (reference sequence). The CDR3 is made up of 11 amino acids. The CDR3 nucleotides read TGTGCCAGCAGCCGGGGAGATGAGCAGTTCTTC. Encoded protein: CASSRGDEQFF.

The chain has TRBV5-1 and TRBJ2-7, with D possibly TRBD2 on 6 matching bases. Germline V gene lookup returns CDR1 SGHRS and CDR2 YFSETQ. This CDR3 comprises 13 residues. V was trimmed by 5 bases and J by 6 bases, leaving 15 bases between them. CDR3 protein: CASRRLGASEQYF. CDR3 sequence (DNA): TGCGCCAGCAGGCGACTAGGGGCGAGCGAGCAGTACTTC.

The gene calls are TRBV28 and TRBJ2-5; maybe TRBD1 (5 bases). Germline CDR1 and CDR2: MDHEN and SYDVKM. The CDR3 totals 15 residues. Trimming took off 6 bases at V and 3 bases at J, with 17 bases between the two ends. The CDR3, as DNA: TGTGCCAGCAGCCCAACATCGGTAGGGGAAGAGACCCAGTACTTC. This sequence encodes CASSPTSVGEETQYF.

V is TRBV6-1 and J is TRBJ1-2; 7 bases match TRBD1. Trimming removed 5 bases from V and 4 bases from J; junction bases left unmatched: 10. The CDR3 runs to 15 residues. Germline-derived CDR1 and CDR2 are MNHNS and SASEGT. This CDR3 is CASSLGTVLSYGYTF. Here the CDR3 DNA reads TGTGCCAGCAGTCTTGGGACAGTACTTTCCTATGGCTACACCTTC.

CDR3 region: CASSPRTSASYEQYF. The CDR3 DNA reads TGTGCCAGCAGCCCACGGACTAGCGCGTCCTACGAGCAGTACTTC. This sequence joins TRBV11-2 and TRBJ2-7, with 9 bases fitting TRBD2. CDR3 length equals 15 residues. The germline gives CDR1 SGHAT, CDR2 FQNNGV. V lost 5 bases and J lost 1; bases outside the gene matches: 6.

This clone showed up just once. V usage is TRBV28 and J usage is TRBJ2-7, with 9 bases lining up with TRBD1. Germline V gives CDR1 MDHEN, CDR2 SYDVKM. Trimming removed 6 bases from V and 3 bases from J; junction bases left unmatched: 12. The CDR3 has 16 residues. The CDR3: CASSVPPGQGFYEQYF. The CDR3 bases are TGTGCCAGCAGCGTGCCTCCGGGACAGGGATTCTACGAGCAGTACTTC. The entire variable domain, with the rest obtained from reference TRBV28 and TRBJ2-7, is as follows: DVKVTQSSRYLVKRTGEKVFLECVQDMDHENMFWYRQDPGLGLRLIYFSYDVKMKEKGDIPEGYSVSREKKERFSLILESASTNQTSMYLCASSVPPGQGFYEQYFGPGTRLTVT.

This chain joins TRBV14 and TRBJ2-3, with D unclear. The CDR3 covers 16 residues. With 1 base removed from V and 1 base from J, the gap between germline ends came to 12 bases. Germline CDR1 is SGHDN and CDR2 is FVKESK. Here the CDR3 reads CASSQVLGWGTDTQYF. For the CDR3, the DNA is TGTGCCAGCAGCCAAGTTCTGGGCTGGGGCACAGATACGCAGTATTTT.

In this sample, this clone turned up a few times. CDR3 DNA sequence: TGTGCCACCCGAGGCTTCCTCGGCTCCTACGAGCAGTACTTC. Its translation is CATRGFLGSYEQYF. J is TRBJ2-7 and V is TRBV27; D remains unclear. This CDR3 is built from 14 residues. V gave up 10 bases and J gave up 0 bases, with 16 bases separating them. The germline CDR1 and CDR2 sequences are MNHEY and SMNVEV (reference sequence).

The chain combines TRBV15 with TRBJ1-5, with 7 bases matching TRBD1. Germline values: CDR1 LNHNV, CDR2 YYDKDF (reference sequence). This CDR3 spans 17 amino acids. The V gene end was trimmed by 0 bases and the J gene end by 6 bases; junction bases not matched to a gene: 11. The CDR3: CATSRDRGQGVGQPQHF. The CDR3 nucleotides are TGTGCCACCAGCAGAGATAGGGGGCAGGGTGTGGGTCAGCCCCAGCATTTT.

V gene TRBV5-5 combines with J gene TRBJ2-1, with D tentatively TRBD2 (6 bases). Trimming took off 0 bases at V and 5 bases at J, with 6 bases between the two ends. The CDR3 totals 13 residues. Germline CDR1 reads SGHKS; CDR2 reads YYEKEE (reference sequence). The CDR3 reads CASSLASDNEQFF. CDR3 bases: TGTGCCAGCAGCTTGGCTAGCGACAATGAGCAGTTCTTC.

The CDR3 sequence: CASSLYPGQGSLGYTF. DNA for the CDR3: TGCGCCAGCAGCTTGTATCCGGGACAGGGGTCGTTGGGCTACACCTTC. V and J are TRBV5-1 and TRBJ1-2; 10 bases line up with TRBD1. V trimming: 1 base; J trimming: 8 bases; junction bases outside the gene matches: 11. The germline gives CDR1 SGHRS, CDR2 YFSETQ. The CDR3 runs to 16 residues. Filled out from reference TRBV5-1 and TRBJ1-2, the complete variable domain reads KAGVTQTPRYLIKTRGQQVTLSCSPISGHRSVSWYQQTPGQGLQFLFEYFSETQRNKGNFPGRFSGRQFSNSRSEMNVSTLELGDSALYLCASSLYPGQGSLGYTFGSGTRLTVV.

This sequence joins TRBV19 and TRBJ2-5, with D perhaps matching TRBD1 (5 bases). The germline V gene encodes CDR1 LNHDA and CDR2 SQIVND (reference sequence). This CDR3 is 16 amino acids long. V gave up 4 bases and J gave up 6 bases, with 21 bases separating them. CDR3 protein: CASSNHNTLGDKTQYF. CDR3 in DNA: TGTGCCAGTAGTAACCATAACACCCTAGGGGATAAGACCCAGTACTTC. The whole variable domain, filled in from reference TRBV19 and TRBJ2-5, reads DGGITQSPKYLFRKEGQNVTLSCEQNLNHDAMYWYRQDPGQGLRLIYYSQIVNDFQKGDIAEGYSVSREKKESFPLTVTSAQKNPTAFYLCASSNHNTLGDKTQYFGPGTRLLVL.

The gene calls are TRBV28 and TRBJ2-1, with TRBD1 matching over 8 bases. Trimming cost V 7 bases and J 9 bases; bases outside gene matches: 8. The length of the CDR3 is 13 residues. Looked up from germline, CDR1 is MDHEN and CDR2 is SYDVKM. CDR3 residues: CASTADRVGEQFF. The DNA of the CDR3 is TGTGCCAGCACCGCGGACAGGGTGGGTGAGCAGTTCTTC. Full variable domain (remainder filled in from reference TRBV28 and TRBJ2-1): DVKVTQSSRYLVKRTGEKVFLECVQDMDHENMFWYRQDPGLGLRLIYFSYDVKMKEKGDIPEGYSVSREKKERFSLILESASTNQTSMYLCASTADRVGEQFFGPGTRLTVL.

The chain carries TRBV28 and TRBJ1-5; D is possibly TRBD1 (6 bases). The CDR3 extends over 14 amino acids. The germline V gene encodes CDR1 MDHEN and CDR2 SYDVKM. The ends were cut back, 6 bases at V and 8 bases at J, with 17 bases in the middle. The CDR3, as DNA: TGTGCCAGCAGCCCTACAGGGAGATGGGAGCCCCAGCATTTT. Its protein is CASSPTGRWEPQHF.

The chain is built from TRBV7-2 and TRBJ2-7, with 7 bases fitting TRBD2. The germline CDR1 and CDR2 sequences are SGHTA and FQGNSA. V dropped 2 bases and J dropped 2; count of bases not matched to a gene: 6. The CDR3 sequence is 15 residues long. The CDR3 reads CASSLTRELAYEQYF. In DNA form, the CDR3 reads TGTGCCAGCAGCTTAACGCGGGAGCTGGCCTACGAGCAGTACTTC.

This clone showed up just once. The same CDR3 also results from other DNA sequences found in this sample. The chain couples TRBV2 to TRBJ1-1; D is possibly TRBD1 (5 bases). V gave up 1 base and J gave up 8 bases, with 11 bases separating them. Per germline, CDR1 SNHLY and CDR2 FYNNEI. This CDR3 contains 13 residues. The CDR3 nucleotides are TGTGCCAGCAGTGAAGTGGGGGGTGCCGAAGCTTTCTTT. This translates into CASSEVGGAEAFF.

The chain recombines TRBV9 with TRBJ2-6, with 13 bases identical to TRBD2. Germline CDR1 is SGDLS and CDR2 is YYNGEE. This CDR3 has 23 residues. The ends lost 0 bases at V and 0 bases at J; junction bases unmatched: 15. The CDR3 DNA reads TGTGCCAGCAGCGTAGCTGACGGACTAGCGGGAGAGGTGGTAATCTCTGGGGCCAACGTCCTGACTTTC. Translation: CASSVADGLAGEVVISGANVLTF. Supplemented by reference TRBV9 and TRBJ2-6, the full variable domain reads DSGVTQTPKHLITATGQRVTLRCSPRSGDLSVYWYQQSLDQGLQFLIQYYNGEERAKGNILERFSAQQFPDLHSELNLSSLELGDSALYFCASSVADGLAGEVVISGANVLTFGAGSRLTVL.

This chain uses TRBV5-1 with TRBJ1-1; D unclear. CDR3 length equals 12 residues. With 2 bases removed from V and 3 bases from J, the gap between germline ends came to 5 bases. Germline CDR1 is SGHRS and CDR2 is YFSETQ. The CDR3 region has the DNA TGCGCCAGCAGCTTTCGGGACACTGAAGCTTTCTTT. It translates to CASSFRDTEAFF.

The rearrangement links TRBV28 to TRBJ2-7; TRBD2 matches at 11 bases. Germline V gene lookup returns CDR1 MDHEN and CDR2 SYDVKM. The CDR3 sequence is 14 residues long. V was clipped by 5 bases and J by 3 bases; unmatched bases: 3. CDR3 sequence: CASSRTSGSYEQYF. The DNA of the CDR3 is TGTGCCAGCAGTCGAACTAGCGGGAGCTACGAGCAGTACTTC.

This clone was observed once. V is TRBV5-4 and J is TRBJ2-1; the match to TRBD1 covers 9 bases. Germline CDR1 and CDR2: SGHNT and YYREEE (reference sequence). The CDR3 contains 14 residues. The trim removed 1 base at V and 8 bases at J, leaving 4 bases unmatched. CDR3 DNA: TGTGCCAGCAGCTTGCGGGACAGGGATGATGAGCAGTTCTTC. It translates to CASSLRDRDDEQFF. The full variable domain, rest sourced from reference TRBV5-4 and TRBJ2-1, is ETGVTQSPTHLIKTRGQQVTLRCSSQSGHNTVSWYQQALGQGPQFIFQYYREEENGRGNFPPRFSGLQFPNYSSELNVNALELDDSALYLCASSLRDRDDEQFFGPGTRLTVL.

This clone was detected a few times. The V call is TRBV11-3, the J call TRBJ2-7; a possible D gene is TRBD2 (5 bases). V was cut by 1 base and J by 7 bases, with 11 bases left in between. Germline V lookup: CDR1 SGHNT, CDR2 YENEEA. The CDR3 covers 13 residues. The CDR3 DNA follows: TGTGCCAGCAGCTTAGGCTCTCGGACTGAGCAGTACTTC. Its protein is CASSLGSRTEQYF.

CDR3 sequence reads: CASRRDSNQPQHF. CDR3 nucleotide sequence: TGTGCCAGCCGCCGGGATAGCAATCAGCCCCAGCATTTT. The V and J genes are TRBV2 and TRBJ1-5; D is unclear. Germline CDR1 reads SNHLY; CDR2 reads FYNNEI. Trimming cost V 8 bases and J 0 bases, with 8 bases left between them. The CDR3 covers 13 residues.

The gene calls are TRBV9 and TRBJ2-5; D may be TRBD2 (6 bases). Germline loops: CDR1 SGDLS, CDR2 YYNGEE. The CDR3 has 15 residues. V lost 4 bases and J lost 0, with 13 bases in between. The CDR3 DNA is TGTGCCAGCAGCCCTAGCGACTGGTACCAAGAGACCCAGTACTTC. Translation gives CASSPSDWYQETQYF.

This chain uses TRBV7-6 with TRBJ2-7, with D possibly matching TRBD1 (5 bases). The ends were cut back, 2 bases at V and 3 bases at J, with 14 bases in the middle. The germline CDR1 and CDR2 sequences are SGHVS and FNYEAQ. The CDR3 is 15 residues long. The CDR3 DNA reads TGTGCCAGCAGCTTATATGGTGACAGTTTCTACGAGCAGTACTTC. Amino acids: CASSLYGDSFYEQYF.

This clone was seen a few times. The chain links TRBV29-1 to TRBJ2-7; possibly TRBD2 for D (6 bases). Trimming took off 6 bases at V and 4 bases at J, with 22 bases between the two ends. Germline V gives CDR1 SQVTM, CDR2 ANQGSEA. CDR3 size: 15 residues. The CDR3 loop is CSVGEEREAPYEQYF. CDR3 nucleotide sequence: TGCAGCGTAGGAGAAGAGAGGGAGGCGCCTTACGAGCAGTACTTC.

In DNA form, the CDR3 reads TGCGCCAGCAGCCACCGGACAGGGGGCAAAAATGAGCAGTTCTTC. Translated: CASSHRTGGKNEQFF. The V and J genes are TRBV5-1 and TRBJ2-1, with 11 bases matching TRBD1. The CDR3 is made up of 15 amino acids. Germline trimming cut 4 bases from V and 7 bases from J; bases unmatched to any gene: 7. Per the germline V gene, CDR1 is SGHRS and CDR2 is YFSETQ.